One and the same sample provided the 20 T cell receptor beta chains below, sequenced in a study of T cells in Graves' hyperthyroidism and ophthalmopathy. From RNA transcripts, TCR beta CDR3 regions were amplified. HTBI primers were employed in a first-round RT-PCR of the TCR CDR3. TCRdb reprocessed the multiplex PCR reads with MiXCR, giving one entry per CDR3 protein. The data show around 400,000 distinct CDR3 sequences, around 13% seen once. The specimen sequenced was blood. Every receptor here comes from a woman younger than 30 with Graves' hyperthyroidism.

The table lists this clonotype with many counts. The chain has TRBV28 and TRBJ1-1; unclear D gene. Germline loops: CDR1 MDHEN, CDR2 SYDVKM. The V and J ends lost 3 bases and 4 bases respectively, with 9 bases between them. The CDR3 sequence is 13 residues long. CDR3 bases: TGTGCCAGCAGTTTTCCTATCACCACTGAAGCTTTCTTT. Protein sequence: CASSFPITTEAFF.

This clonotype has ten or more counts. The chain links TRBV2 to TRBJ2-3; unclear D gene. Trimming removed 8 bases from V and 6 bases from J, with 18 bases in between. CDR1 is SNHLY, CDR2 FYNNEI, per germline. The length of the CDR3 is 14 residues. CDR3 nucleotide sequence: TGTGCCAGCCGCCAGTCGATCACCCCCGATACGCAGTATTTT. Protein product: CASRQSITPDTQYF.

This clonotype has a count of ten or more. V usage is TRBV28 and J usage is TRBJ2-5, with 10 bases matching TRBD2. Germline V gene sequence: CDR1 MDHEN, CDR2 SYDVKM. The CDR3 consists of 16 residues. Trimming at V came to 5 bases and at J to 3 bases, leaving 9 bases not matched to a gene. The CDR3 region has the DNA TGTGCCAGCAGTGGGGGAAGCGGGGGGGCTAAAGAGACCCAGTACTTC. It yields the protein CASSGGSGGAKETQYF.

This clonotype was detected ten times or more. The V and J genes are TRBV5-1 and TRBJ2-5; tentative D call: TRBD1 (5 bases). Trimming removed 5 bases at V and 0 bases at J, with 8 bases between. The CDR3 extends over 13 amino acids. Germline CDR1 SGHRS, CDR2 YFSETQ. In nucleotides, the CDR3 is TGCGCCAGCAGGGTCAGGGACCAAGAGACCCAGTACTTC. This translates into CASRVRDQETQYF.

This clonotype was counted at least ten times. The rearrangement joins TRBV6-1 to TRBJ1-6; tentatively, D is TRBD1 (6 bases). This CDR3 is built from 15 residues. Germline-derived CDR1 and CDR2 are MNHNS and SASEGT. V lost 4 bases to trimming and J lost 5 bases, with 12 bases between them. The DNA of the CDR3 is TGTGCCAGCAGTGGGGGACATTTCGATAATTCACCCCTCCACTTT. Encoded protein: CASSGGHFDNSPLHF.

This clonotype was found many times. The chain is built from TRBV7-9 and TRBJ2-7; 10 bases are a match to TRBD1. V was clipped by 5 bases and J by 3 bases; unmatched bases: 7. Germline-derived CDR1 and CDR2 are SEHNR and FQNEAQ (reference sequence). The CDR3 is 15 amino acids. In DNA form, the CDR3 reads TGTGCCAGCAGCCCTCCGGGACAGGGGCACTACGAGCAGTACTTC. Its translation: CASSPPGQGHYEQYF.

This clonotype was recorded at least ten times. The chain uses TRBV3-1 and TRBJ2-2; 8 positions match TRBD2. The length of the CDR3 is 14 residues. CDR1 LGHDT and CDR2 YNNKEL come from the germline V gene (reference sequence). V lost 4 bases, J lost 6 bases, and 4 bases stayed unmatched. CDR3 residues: CASSRASGSGELFF. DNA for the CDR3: TGTGCCAGCAGCCGTGCTAGCGGGTCCGGGGAGCTGTTTTTT.

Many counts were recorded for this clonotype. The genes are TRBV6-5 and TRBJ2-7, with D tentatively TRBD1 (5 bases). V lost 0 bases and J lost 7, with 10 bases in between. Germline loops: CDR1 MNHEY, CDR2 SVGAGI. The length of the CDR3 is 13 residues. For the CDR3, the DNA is TGTGCCAGCAGTTACTCTACAGGTGGGGAGCAGTACTTC. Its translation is CASSYSTGGEQYF.

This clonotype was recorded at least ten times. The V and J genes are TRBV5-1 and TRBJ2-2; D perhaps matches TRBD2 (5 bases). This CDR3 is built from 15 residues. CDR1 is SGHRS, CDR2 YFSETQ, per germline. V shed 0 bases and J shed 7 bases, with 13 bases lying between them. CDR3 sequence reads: CASSLERARGGELFF. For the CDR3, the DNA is TGCGCCAGCAGCTTGGAGAGGGCGCGAGGCGGGGAGCTGTTTTTT.

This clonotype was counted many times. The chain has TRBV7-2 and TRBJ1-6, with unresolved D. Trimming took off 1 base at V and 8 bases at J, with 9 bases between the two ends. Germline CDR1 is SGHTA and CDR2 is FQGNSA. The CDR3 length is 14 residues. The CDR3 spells CASSLVPDHSPLHF. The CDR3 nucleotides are TGTGCCAGCAGCTTAGTCCCAGATCATTCACCCCTCCACTTT.

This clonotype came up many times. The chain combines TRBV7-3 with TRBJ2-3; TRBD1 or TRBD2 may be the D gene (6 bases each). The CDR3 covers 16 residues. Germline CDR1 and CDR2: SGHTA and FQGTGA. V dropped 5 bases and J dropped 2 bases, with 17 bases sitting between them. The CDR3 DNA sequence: TGTGCCAGCAGCCTTACAACAGGGACTTACACAGATACGCAGTATTTT. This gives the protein CASSLTTGTYTDTQYF.

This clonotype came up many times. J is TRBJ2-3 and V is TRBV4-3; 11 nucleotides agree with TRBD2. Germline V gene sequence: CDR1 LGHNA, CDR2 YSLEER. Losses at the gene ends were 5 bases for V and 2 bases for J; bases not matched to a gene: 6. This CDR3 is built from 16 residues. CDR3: CASSSRLAGPTDTQYF. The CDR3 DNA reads TGCGCCAGCAGCTCGCGACTAGCGGGACCCACAGATACGCAGTATTTT.

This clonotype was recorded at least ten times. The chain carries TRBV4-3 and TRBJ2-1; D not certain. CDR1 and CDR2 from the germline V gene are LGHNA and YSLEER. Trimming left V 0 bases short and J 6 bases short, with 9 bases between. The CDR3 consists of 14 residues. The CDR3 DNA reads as TGCGCCAGCAGCCAAGAGGATAGCTCCAATGAGCAGTTCTTC. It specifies CASSQEDSSNEQFF.

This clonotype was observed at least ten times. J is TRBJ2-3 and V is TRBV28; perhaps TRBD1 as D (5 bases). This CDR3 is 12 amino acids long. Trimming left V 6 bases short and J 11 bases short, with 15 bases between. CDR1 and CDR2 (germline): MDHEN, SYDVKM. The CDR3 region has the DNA TGTGCCAGCAGGATAGGGGATCGCGAGCAGTATTTT. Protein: CASRIGDREQYF.

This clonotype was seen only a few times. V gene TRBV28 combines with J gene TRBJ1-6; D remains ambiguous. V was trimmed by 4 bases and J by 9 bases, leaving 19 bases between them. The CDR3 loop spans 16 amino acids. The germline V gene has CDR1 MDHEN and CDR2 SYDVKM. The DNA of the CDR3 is TGTGCCAGCAGTTCTAACTCCCAACCAGGTACTTCACCCCTCCACTTT. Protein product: CASSSNSQPGTSPLHF.

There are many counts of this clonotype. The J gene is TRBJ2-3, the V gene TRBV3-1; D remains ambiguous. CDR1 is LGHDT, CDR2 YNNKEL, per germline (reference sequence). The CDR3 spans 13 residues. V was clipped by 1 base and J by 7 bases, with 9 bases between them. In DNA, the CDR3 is TGTGCCAGCAGCCAAGGGACCGCCAATACGCAGTATTTT. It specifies CASSQGTANTQYF.

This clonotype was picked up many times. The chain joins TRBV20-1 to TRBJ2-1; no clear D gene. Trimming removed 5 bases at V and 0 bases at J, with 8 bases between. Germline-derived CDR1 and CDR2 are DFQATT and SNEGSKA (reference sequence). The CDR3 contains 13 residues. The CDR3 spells CSAPGYSYNEQFF. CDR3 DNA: TGCAGTGCTCCCGGCTACTCCTACAATGAGCAGTTCTTC.

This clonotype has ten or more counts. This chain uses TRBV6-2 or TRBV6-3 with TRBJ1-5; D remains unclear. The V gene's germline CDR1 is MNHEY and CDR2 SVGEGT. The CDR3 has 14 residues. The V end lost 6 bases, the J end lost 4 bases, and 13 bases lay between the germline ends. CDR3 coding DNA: TGTGCCAGCAGCATGGGCTCGTCAAATCAGCCCCAGCATTTT. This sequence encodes CASSMGSSNQPQHF.

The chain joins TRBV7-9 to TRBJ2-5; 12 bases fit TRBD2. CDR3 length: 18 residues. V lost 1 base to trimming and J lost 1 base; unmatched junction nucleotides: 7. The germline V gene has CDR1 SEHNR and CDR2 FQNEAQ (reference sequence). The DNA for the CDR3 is TGTGCCAGCAGCTTAGGGGATCTAGCGGGGGGGATCCAAGAGACCCAGTACTTC. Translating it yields CASSLGDLAGGIQETQYF.

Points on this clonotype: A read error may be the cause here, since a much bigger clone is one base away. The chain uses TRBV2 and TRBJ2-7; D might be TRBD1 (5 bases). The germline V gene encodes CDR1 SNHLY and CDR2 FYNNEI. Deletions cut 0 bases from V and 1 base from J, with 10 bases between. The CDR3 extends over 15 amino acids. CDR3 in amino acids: CASSEAGEPSYEQYF. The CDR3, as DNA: TGTGCCAGCAGTGAAGCAGGGGAACCGTCCTACGAGCAGTACTTC.